One sample yielded the 20 T cell receptor beta chains listed below, sequenced in a study of T-cell reconstitution after alpha-beta-depleted transplantation in children. A library of TCRbeta sequences, prepared with unique molecular identifiers, was generated. From the PCR reads, TCRdb called clonotypes with MiXCR, one entry per CDR3 protein. The data hold fewer than 350,000 distinct CDR3 sequences, with roughly 9.1% observed a single time. The sample consisted of PBMCs, taken before TCRalphabeta/CD19-depleted stem cell transplant. The receptors were sampled from a boy under two years old with acute myeloid leukemia, due to receive a stem cell transplant.

In its sample, this clonotype was seen a few times. The chain joins TRBV14 to TRBJ2-1; D possibly corresponds to TRBD1 (6 bases). Germline-derived CDR1 and CDR2 are SGHDN and FVKESK. V gave up 5 bases and J gave up 0 bases, with 11 bases separating them. The CDR3 length is 15 residues. The CDR3 DNA is TGTGCCAGCAGCTACAGGGTGAGCTCCTACAATGAGCAGTTCTTC. Protein: CASSYRVSSYNEQFF.

This clonotype has a count of ten or more. V and J are TRBV7-6 and TRBJ2-7; 11 nucleotides line up with TRBD1. Germline V gives CDR1 SGHVS, CDR2 FNYEAQ. Trimming cost V 6 bases and J 6 bases; bases outside gene matches: 7. The CDR3 sequence is 14 residues long. For the CDR3, the DNA is TGTGCCAGCAGATCTTCCGGGACAGGGGGCGAGCAGTACTTC. Translation: CASRSSGTGGEQYF.

This clonotype was picked up a small number of times. The chain is built from TRBV7-3 and TRBJ1-1, with 7 nucleotides matching TRBD1. Looked up from germline, CDR1 is SGHTA and CDR2 is FQGTGA. The trim removed 2 bases at V and 1 base at J, leaving 7 bases unmatched. This CDR3 comprises 16 residues. This CDR3 is CASSLGGQAQNTEAFF. DNA for the CDR3: TGTGCCAGCAGCTTAGGAGGACAGGCGCAGAACACTGAAGCTTTCTTT.

This clonotype was picked up many times. The gene calls are TRBV7-9 and TRBJ2-7, with TRBD1 matching over 11 bases. V dropped 5 bases and J dropped 3; count of bases not matched to a gene: 9. Germline CDR1 and CDR2: SEHNR and FQNEAQ (reference sequence). This CDR3 spans 16 amino acids. This CDR3 reads CASSPRAGTGGYEQYF. The CDR3 DNA sequence: TGTGCCAGCAGCCCCAGAGCCGGGACAGGGGGCTACGAGCAGTACTTC.

This clonotype was observed many times. The chain recombines TRBV18 with TRBJ2-3; maybe TRBD2 (5 bases). V was cut by 0 bases and J by 6 bases, with 16 bases left in between. The germline V gene has CDR1 KGHSH and CDR2 LQKENI. CDR3 length equals 16 residues. The CDR3 DNA reads TGTGCCAGCTCACCACCGCGGGCGTCAATCGCTGATACGCAGTATTTT. Its protein is CASSPPRASIADTQYF.

This clonotype was observed at least ten times. The V gene is TRBV18, the J gene TRBJ2-7; TRBD1 matches 7 bases. From germline, CDR1 is KGHSH and CDR2 LQKENI. V lost 2 bases, J lost 7 bases, and 5 bases stayed unmatched. The CDR3 loop spans 13 amino acids. The CDR3 nucleotides are TGTGCCAGCTCACCAAGGACAGGCCTTGAGCAGTACTTC. It yields the protein CASSPRTGLEQYF.

This chain links TRBV15 with TRBJ2-7, with TRBD2 matching over 8 bases. CDR3 size: 14 residues. J was trimmed by 2 bases and V by 1 base; bases with no gene match: 1. In germline, CDR1 is LNHNV, CDR2 YYDKDF (reference sequence). The CDR3 DNA reads as TGTGCCACCAGCAGAGCAGCGGGAGCCTACGAGCAGTACTTC. Translation gives CATSRAAGAYEQYF.

This clonotype was seen at least ten times. This chain uses TRBV12-3 or TRBV12-4 with TRBJ2-7; D is tentatively TRBD1 or TRBD2 (5 bases each). CDR3 length: 13 amino acids. Trimming shortened V by 3 bases and J by 2 bases, and 8 bases separated the two germline ends. The DNA of the CDR3 is TGTGCCAGCAGTTTTGGGACGCCCTACGAGCAGTACTTC. This gives the protein CASSFGTPYEQYF.

The gene calls are TRBV24-1 and TRBJ2-1, with TRBD1 matching 7 bases. V trimming: 2 bases; J trimming: 5 bases; junction bases outside the gene matches: 5. The germline gives CDR1 KGHDR, CDR2 SFDVKD. This CDR3 spans 15 amino acids. The CDR3 coding sequence is TGTGCCACCAGTGATTGGGACAGCGATAACAATGAGCAGTTCTTC. It codes for CATSDWDSDNNEQFF.

This clonotype appeared many times. V usage is TRBV28 and J usage is TRBJ2-1; tentatively, D is TRBD2 (6 bases). V was clipped by 5 bases and J by 0 bases, with 14 bases between them. Per germline, CDR1 MDHEN and CDR2 SYDVKM. The CDR3 runs to 16 residues. The DNA of the CDR3 is TGTGCCAGCAGTGGTAGCGGCCTGAGCTCCTACAATGAGCAGTTCTTC. Encoded protein: CASSGSGLSSYNEQFF.

In this sample, this clonotype turned up many times. The CDR3 DNA reads as TGTGCCATCGGGGACAGGCCGAATGAAAAACTGTTTTTT. This gives the protein CAIGDRPNEKLFF. The chain recombines TRBV10-3 with TRBJ1-4; 8 bases align to TRBD1. Germline values: CDR1 ENHRY, CDR2 SYGVKD. The CDR3 totals 13 residues. J lost 5 bases, V lost 8 bases, and 4 bases had no gene match.

As for this clonotype: It may be a read error: a sequence one base away is much more abundant. The J gene is TRBJ2-7, the V gene TRBV5-1; 13 bases fit TRBD2. The CDR3 extends over 17 amino acids. Per the germline V gene, CDR1 is SGHRS and CDR2 is YFSETQ. CDR3 coding DNA: TGCGCCAGCAGCTTGAAACTAGCGGGAGGGCCGGACTACGACCAGTACTTC. The encoded protein is CASSLKLAGGPDYDQYF.

This clonotype was seen many times. V gene TRBV20-1 combines with J gene TRBJ2-3; 12 bases match TRBD2. From germline, CDR1 is DFQATT and CDR2 SNEGSKA (reference sequence). Trimming took 4 bases from V and 5 from J; bases not matched to a gene: 7. The CDR3 is made up of 15 amino acids. CDR3 sequence (DNA): TGCAGTGCTATCGGACTAGCGGGGAGACGAGATACGCAGTATTTT. It encodes CSAIGLAGRRDTQYF.

This clonotype has ten or more counts. The V gene is TRBV6-4, the J gene TRBJ2-3; D is unresolved. From germline, CDR1 is MRHNA and CDR2 SNTAGT. CDR3 size: 16 residues. The ends were cut back, 1 base at V and 1 base at J, with 12 bases in the middle. DNA for the CDR3: TGTGCCAGCAGTGACTGCTCGTCTAAATGCACAGATACGCAGTATTTT. This translates into CASSDCSSKCTDTQYF.

In this sample, this clonotype turned up a few times. The chain is built from TRBV7-9 and TRBJ2-7, with a tentative D call TRBD2 (5 bases). Germline CDR1 is SEHNR and CDR2 is FQNEAQ (reference sequence). Deletions cut 4 bases from V and 0 bases from J, with 13 bases between. The CDR3 has 15 amino acids. CDR3 sequence (DNA): TGTGCCAGCAGCTCTTCTAGCTTCATCTCCTACGAGCAGTACTTC. Encoded protein: CASSSSSFISYEQYF. Full variable domain (remainder filled in from reference TRBV7-9 and TRBJ2-7): DTGVSQNPRHKITKRGQNVTFRCDPISEHNRLYWYRQTLGQGPEFLTYFQNEAQLEKSRLLSDRFSAERPKGSFSTLEIQRTEQGDSAMYLCASSSSSFISYEQYFGPGTRLTVT.

This clonotype was detected ten times or more. The J gene is TRBJ1-2, the V gene TRBV28; D might be TRBD1 (5 bases). The germline CDR1 and CDR2 sequences are MDHEN and SYDVKM. The CDR3 length is 13 residues. Trimming cost V 1 base and J 5 bases, with 8 bases left between them. This CDR3 reads CASSLSRQYGYTF. For the CDR3, the DNA is TGTGCCAGCAGTTTATCCCGACAGTATGGCTACACCTTC.

At least ten counts were recorded for this clonotype. V is TRBV3-1 and J is TRBJ2-3; D unresolved. The V gene's germline CDR1 is LGHDT and CDR2 YNNKEL (reference sequence). The V end lost 1 base, the J end lost 10 bases, and 12 bases lay between the germline ends. The CDR3 runs to 13 residues. The CDR3: CASSQVRVQAQYF. CDR3 nucleotides: TGTGCCAGCAGCCAAGTACGGGTTCAGGCGCAGTATTTT.

This chain connects TRBV7-9 to TRBJ2-1; D is undetermined. CDR3 length equals 12 residues. Germline assignment: CDR1 SEHNR and CDR2 FQNEAQ (reference sequence). V was clipped by 2 bases and J by 8 bases, with 7 bases between them. As DNA, the CDR3 is TGTGCCAGCAGCTTAAGGATGGATGAGCAGTTCTTC. This encodes CASSLRMDEQFF.

This clonotype showed up just a few times. The V and J genes are TRBV19 and TRBJ2-1; D ambiguous. Per the germline V gene, CDR1 is LNHDA and CDR2 is SQIVND (reference sequence). The V end was cut by 4 bases, the J end by 5 bases, with 12 bases between. This CDR3 has 14 amino acids. CDR3 DNA: TGTGCCAGTAGTAAACCAACAGAGCACAATGAGCAGTTCTTC. Residues: CASSKPTEHNEQFF.

This clonotype was counted ten times or more. The CDR3 region has the DNA TGCAGCGTTGAAGTTTCCAGCTACGAGCAGTACTTC. This sequence encodes CSVEVSSYEQYF. The genes are TRBV29-1 and TRBJ2-7; D is unresolved. Germline CDR1 and CDR2: SQVTM and ANQGSEA. The V gene lost 1 base and the J gene lost 3 bases, with 7 bases spanning the gap. This CDR3 comprises 12 residues.